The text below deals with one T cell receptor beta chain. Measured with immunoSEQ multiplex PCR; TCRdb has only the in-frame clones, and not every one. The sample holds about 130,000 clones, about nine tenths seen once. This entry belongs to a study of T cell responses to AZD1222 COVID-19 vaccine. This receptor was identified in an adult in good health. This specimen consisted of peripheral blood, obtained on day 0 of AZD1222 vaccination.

The CDR3 DNA follows: TGTGCCATCAGAGTGGGACAGGTAGGCAATCAGCCCCAGCATTTT. It is translated as CAIRVGQVGNQPQHF. The J gene is TRBJ1-5, the V gene TRBV10-3, with 8 bases matching TRBD1. CDR1 ENHRY and CDR2 SYGVKD come from the germline V gene. V gave up 6 bases and J gave up 2 bases; unmatched junction bases: 6. The CDR3 is 15 amino acids.